The sample holds one count of the clone carrying this TCR beta chain. One end of the junction fails to match germline, which may point to a read error. This record comes from a study of cytotoxic CD8 clonotypes in ibrutinib-treated CLL. Sequencing was designed to attain a depth spanning 1 in 200,000 to 1 in 1 million T cells. Libraries were prepared by immunoSEQ multiplex PCR; TCRdb keeps only in-frame clonotypes and omits some of them. This table has roughly 70,000 clones, approximately 80% appearing once. Germline V gene sequence: CDR1 LNHNV, CDR2 YYDKDF (reference sequence). The CDR3 is 15 residues long.

The chain carries TRBV15 and TRBJ1-1; TRBD1 might be the D (6 bases). The input for sequencing was PBMCs, taken at disease progression, from a patient treated with ibrutinib. The clonotype was recovered from a human donor with chronic lymphocytic leukemia. The CDR3 DNA reads as TGTGCCACCAGCAGACTGGGGGGGCCCGACACCGAAGCTTTCTTT. As protein: CATSRLGGPDTEAFF.